This is a list of T cell receptor beta chains from one sample in a study of shared clonotypes between healthy human individuals. Sequencing used immunoSEQ multiplex PCR; TCRdb keeps in-frame clones, though not all of them. The table records around 500,000 clones, less than 80% of them present only once. The sample comprised PBMCs. Receptors originate from a woman in her 40s in good health. Some clones in this sample may be carry-over from other donors' samples. Both conserved end residues are part of each CDR3.

cdr3_aa: CASSSGQGPFTDTQYF
v_call: TRBV5-1
j_call: TRBJ2-3

cdr3_aa: CASSLGDRSSYEQYF
v_call: TRBV5-1
j_call: TRBJ2-7

cdr3_aa: CASSLFIHNEQFF
v_call: TRBV27
j_call: TRBJ2-1

cdr3_aa: CASSDPSSGWSNQPQHF
v_call: TRBV6-1
j_call: TRBJ1-5

cdr3_aa: CASPRGVLSLQPQHF
v_call: TRBV5-4
j_call: TRBJ1-5

cdr3_aa: CASSLWRGAGGEQFF
v_call: TRBV5-6
j_call: TRBJ2-1

cdr3_aa: CASRRQGPSLHF
v_call: TRBV6-1
j_call: TRBJ1-6

cdr3_aa: CASSSTHGSEAFF
v_call: TRBV7-9
j_call: TRBJ1-1

cdr3_aa: CASTLWGHPNTEAFF
v_call: TRBV5-1
j_call: TRBJ1-1

cdr3_aa: CASSPPLLTDTQYF
v_call: TRBV18
j_call: TRBJ2-3

cdr3_aa: CSVARRGLGLNEQFF
v_call: TRBV29-1
j_call: TRBJ2-1

cdr3_aa: CSVPDRGQSYGYTF
v_call: TRBV29-1
j_call: TRBJ1-2

cdr3_aa: CATSRDRGFQETQYF
v_call: TRBV15
j_call: TRBJ2-5

cdr3_aa: CASSLAGGAYNEQFF
v_call: TRBV7-2
j_call: TRBJ2-1

cdr3_aa: CAISEDRVEEQYF
v_call: TRBV10-3
j_call: TRBJ2-7

cdr3_aa: CASAVRGPWDEQFF
v_call: TRBV7-3
j_call: TRBJ2-1

cdr3_aa: CASSIGRAGTGWELAKNIQYF
v_call: TRBV19
j_call: TRBJ2-4

cdr3_aa: CASSFWGTESYEQYF
v_call: TRBV27
j_call: TRBJ2-7

cdr3_aa: CASSLASQGNTQYF
v_call: TRBV7-9
j_call: TRBJ2-3

cdr3_aa: CASSQEGTSGSIEQYF
v_call: TRBV4-1
j_call: TRBJ2-7

cdr3_aa: CASSQDPTSERVYEQYF
v_call: TRBV4-2
j_call: TRBJ2-7

cdr3_aa: CASSFLPGLGRGEQFF
v_call: TRBV5-1
j_call: TRBJ2-1

cdr3_aa: CASSRGLVYNGNTIYF
v_call: TRBV4-1
j_call: TRBJ1-3

cdr3_aa: CASSPRSLSSYEQYF
v_call: TRBV18
j_call: TRBJ2-7

cdr3_aa: CASKAGGPEDTQYF
v_call: TRBV2
j_call: TRBJ2-3

cdr3_aa: CASILDREPNQPQHF
v_call: TRBV7-9
j_call: TRBJ1-5

cdr3_aa: CASSEGGRGRETQYF
v_call: TRBV25-1
j_call: TRBJ2-5

cdr3_aa: CASSQTGTSRGELFF
v_call: TRBV14
j_call: TRBJ2-2

cdr3_aa: CASSVGGLAAGELFF
v_call: TRBV9
j_call: NA

cdr3_aa: CSVERGTSGSSSYNEQFF
v_call: TRBV29-1
j_call: TRBJ2-1

cdr3_aa: CATSREIEGSGELFF
v_call: TRBV15
j_call: TRBJ2-2

cdr3_aa: CASSLDPGSSGTQYF
v_call: TRBV11-2
j_call: TRBJ2-5

cdr3_aa: CASSLGTAAGDTQYF
v_call: TRBV11-3
j_call: TRBJ2-3